This entry lists 17 T cell receptor beta chains sequenced from one sample in a study of Ad26.COV2.S vaccination and SARS-CoV-2 variants. Noted treatment: roughly 20 received Ad26.COV2.S at low or high dose, single or two shots; about 5 received placebo; per-sample allocation not given. Sampling took place 63 days after the first vaccine or placebo injection. The table came from immunoSEQ multiplex PCR; TCRdb's copy has only in-frame clones and leaves some out. The sample lists some 340,000 clones; around 81% were seen once. Source: peripheral blood, taken in a trial of Ad26.COV2.S vaccine versus placebo. These receptors all stem from a person between 18 and 65 years old who received the Ad26.COV2.S COVID-19 vaccine or a placebo.

This clone came up a few times. The genes are TRBV6-5 and TRBJ1-5, with TRBD1 as a possible D gene (6 bases). The germline V and J ends were trimmed by 6 bases and 4 bases, with 16 bases remaining between them. This CDR3 comprises 15 residues. The germline gives CDR1 MNHEY, CDR2 SVGAGI. Written as DNA, the CDR3 is TGTGCCAGCAGAGATGACAGGAGAGTTAATCAGCCCCAGCATTTT. Translated: CASRDDRRVNQPQHF.

V gene TRBV20-1 combines with J gene TRBJ1-2, with D possibly TRBD1 on 6 matching bases. This CDR3 is 15 amino acids long. Between the trimmed V and J ends, which lost 3 bases and 4 bases, there was a span of 18 bases. Per germline, CDR1 DFQATT and CDR2 SNEGSKA (reference sequence). The CDR3 loop reads CSASPADSAAYGYTF. The CDR3 bases are TGCAGTGCTAGTCCGGCGGACAGTGCGGCCTATGGCTACACCTTC.

This chain connects TRBV9 to TRBJ2-7, with 13 bases lining up with TRBD2. Germline V gene data show CDR1 as SGDLS and CDR2 as YYNGEE. J lost 2 bases, V lost 4 bases, and 3 bases had no gene match. This CDR3 contains 15 residues. CDR3 sequence: CASSLGLAGAYEQYF. The CDR3 DNA follows: TGTGCCAGCAGCCTCGGACTAGCGGGGGCCTACGAGCAGTACTTC. The full variable domain, its missing parts supplied by reference TRBV9 and TRBJ2-7, is DSGVTQTPKHLITATGQRVTLRCSPRSGDLSVYWYQQSLDQGLQFLIQYYNGEERAKGNILERFSAQQFPDLHSELNLSSLELGDSALYFCASSLGLAGAYEQYFGPGTRLTVT.

This clone was counted once. The J gene is TRBJ2-7, the V gene TRBV14; a possible D gene is TRBD1 (6 bases). With 4 bases removed from V and 3 bases from J, the gap between germline ends came to 13 bases. Germline V gene lookup returns CDR1 SGHDN and CDR2 FVKESK. The length of the CDR3 is 14 residues. CDR3 coding DNA: TGTGCCAGCAGCCCTCCGGGACATGGCTACGAGCAGTACTTC. It yields the protein CASSPPGHGYEQYF.

The chain links TRBV28 to TRBJ1-5, with a possible D match to TRBD1 (6 bases). Germline V CDR1 and CDR2: MDHEN, SYDVKM. V was clipped by 5 bases and J by 0 bases, with 23 bases between them. There are 19 residues in the CDR3. CDR3 residues: CASSPRTVRGSGSNQPQHF. CDR3 coding DNA: TGTGCCAGCAGTCCTCGGACAGTCCGGGGCTCGGGTAGCAATCAGCCCCAGCATTTT.

The V call is TRBV7-8, the J call TRBJ1-4; D is uncertain. The CDR3 is 15 residues long. CDR1 SGHVS and CDR2 FQNEAQ come from the germline V gene. V was pared by 5 bases and J by 5 bases, with 15 bases between. The CDR3 region is CASSTRPGPNEKLFF. The CDR3 DNA reads as TGTGCCAGCAGCACCCGGCCGGGTCCAAATGAAAAACTGTTTTTT.

This chain uses TRBV28 with TRBJ1-1; D gene unclear. In germline, CDR1 is MDHEN, CDR2 SYDVKM. The V gene lost 3 bases and the J gene lost 3 bases, with 14 bases spanning the gap. The CDR3 contains 15 residues. In DNA form, the CDR3 reads TGTGCCAGCAGTTTCTTGTTTGGGGTGGACACTGAAGCTTTCTTT. Translating it yields CASSFLFGVDTEAFF.

The chain is built from TRBV16 and TRBJ2-7; D uncertain. The germline V and J ends were trimmed by 4 bases and 1 base, with 14 bases remaining between them. The germline V gene has CDR1 KGHSY and CDR2 FQNENV. The CDR3 runs to 15 residues. CDR3 in DNA: TGTGCCAGCAGCCGCCAAACGGGTTTTTCCTACGAGCAGTACTTC. It specifies CASSRQTGFSYEQYF.

This clone was observed a handful of times. The chain joins TRBV27 to TRBJ1-6, with D maybe TRBD1 (5 bases). Trimming removed 5 bases at V and 4 bases at J, with 12 bases between. Germline V gene lookup returns CDR1 MNHEY and CDR2 SMNVEV (reference sequence). The CDR3 is made up of 15 amino acids. For the CDR3, the DNA is TGTGCCAGCAGTCCCCGGGACCAATATAATTCACCCCTCCACTTT. This sequence encodes CASSPRDQYNSPLHF.

V gene TRBV19 combines with J gene TRBJ2-7; no reliable D call. In germline, CDR1 is LNHDA, CDR2 SQIVND (reference sequence). V was pared by 4 bases and J by 0 bases, with 10 bases between. This CDR3 has 14 amino acids. CDR3 sequence (DNA): TGTGCCAGTAGTAAGTCGGGTGGCTCCTACGAGCAGTACTTC. The encoded protein is CASSKSGGSYEQYF.

The chain employs TRBV24-1 and TRBJ1-5; D not certain. CDR3 size: 13 residues. Germline CDR1 and CDR2: KGHDR and SFDVKD. The V end was cut by 8 bases, the J end by 0 bases, with 7 bases between. Here the CDR3 DNA reads TGTGCCACCAATCAGAATAGCAATCAGCCCCAGCATTTT. Its protein is CATNQNSNQPQHF.

The chain employs TRBV9 and TRBJ1-3; D not certain. The germline V and J ends were trimmed by 8 bases and 2 bases, with 8 bases remaining between them. Per germline, CDR1 SGDLS and CDR2 YYNGEE. The length of the CDR3 is 12 residues. CDR3 loop: CASQLPGNTIYF. The CDR3 region has the DNA TGTGCCAGTCAACTCCCTGGAAACACCATATATTTT.

Comment on this clone: Within the sample, other DNA sequences also encode this same CDR3. This chain uses TRBV12-3 or TRBV12-4 with TRBJ1-2; D is unclear. This CDR3 spans 12 amino acids. V was shortened by 3 bases and J by 2 bases, with 4 bases between the two germline ends. The CDR3 coding sequence is TGTGCCAGCAGTTTGACCAACTATGGCTACACCTTC. It is translated as CASSLTNYGYTF.

The chain is built from TRBV19 and TRBJ1-4; TRBD1 is a possible D gene (5 bases). V lost 6 bases and J 0 bases, leaving 14 bases between the germline ends. CDR1 LNHDA and CDR2 SQIVND come from the germline V gene (reference sequence). This CDR3 spans 16 amino acids. The CDR3 DNA follows: TGTGCCAGTAGCACAGCTGGGACGACAACTAATGAAAAACTGTTTTTT. Its translation: CASSTAGTTTNEKLFF.

This clone was counted a single time. This chain links TRBV5-1 with TRBJ1-2; D remains unclear. The CDR3 runs 14 residues. Germline V gene data show CDR1 as SGHRS and CDR2 as YFSETQ. V was clipped by 4 bases and J by 0 bases, with 10 bases between them. The CDR3 sequence: CASSANGANYGYTF. CDR3 nucleotide sequence: TGCGCCAGCAGCGCCAACGGGGCTAACTATGGCTACACCTTC.

The chain couples TRBV3-1 (or the pseudogene TRBV3-2) to TRBJ1-2, with D unclear. CDR1 is LGHDT and CDR2 is YNNKEL in the germline V gene (reference sequence). Trimming removed 5 bases at V and 0 bases at J, with 10 bases between. The CDR3 consists of 14 residues. Here the CDR3 reads CASSYSTTNYGYTF. In DNA, the CDR3 is TGTGCCAGCAGCTATTCGACAACTAACTATGGCTACACCTTC.

The J gene is TRBJ2-7, the V gene TRBV2; D remains ambiguous. The CDR3 extends over 12 amino acids. With 8 bases removed from V and 1 base from J, the gap between germline ends came to 9 bases. The germline gives CDR1 SNHLY, CDR2 FYNNEI. In DNA, the CDR3 is TGTGCCAGCTGTAGGGATTCCTACGAGCAGTACTTC. It yields the protein CASCRDSYEQYF.